The 13 T cell receptor beta chains in this list originate from one sample, sequenced in a study of cytotoxic CD8 clonotypes in ibrutinib-treated CLL. Only in-frame clones appear in the TCRdb table, and some are missing; sequencing was by immunoSEQ multiplex PCR. The sample shows some 65,000 clones, roughly 50% of them seen only once. The sequences come from PBMCs, collected after 12 months of ibrutinib treatment. These receptors all stem from a human donor with chronic lymphocytic leukemia.

The chain couples TRBV7-8 to TRBJ1-6, with 7 bases fitting TRBD1. The CDR3 totals 14 residues. With 7 bases clipped from V and 5 bases from J, the junction kept 5 bases outside the gene matches. Germline V gene lookup returns CDR1 SGHVS and CDR2 FQNEAQ. The CDR3 sequence is CASTFGQDNSPLHF. As DNA, the CDR3 is TGTGCCAGCACCTTCGGACAGGATAATTCACCCCTCCACTTT.

The chain combines TRBV7-9 with TRBJ2-3; D not certain. The CDR3 is made up of 13 amino acids. Trimming removed 4 bases from V and 3 bases from J, with 8 bases in between. The germline V gene has CDR1 SEHNR and CDR2 FQNEAQ (reference sequence). The CDR3 here is CASSSRNTDTQYF. The CDR3 DNA reads TGTGCCAGCAGCTCGCGGAATACAGATACGCAGTATTTT.

CDR3 nucleotides: TGTGCCAGCAGTGCTAGCGGGAGTTACGAGCAGTACTTC. This codes for CASSASGSYEQYF. The chain carries TRBV6-1 and TRBJ2-7; TRBD2 agrees at 10 bases. The V gene's germline CDR1 is MNHNS and CDR2 SASEGT. Germline trimming cut 4 bases from V and 4 bases from J; bases unmatched to any gene: 1. This CDR3 is built from 13 residues.

On this clone itself: Other DNA sequences in this specimen translate into the identical CDR3. This rearrangement joins TRBV19 to TRBJ1-1; D gene uncertain. From germline, CDR1 is LNHDA and CDR2 SQIVND (reference sequence). Trimming cost V 2 bases and J 3 bases, with 7 bases left between them. This CDR3 region has 13 residues. CDR3 loop: CASSIPGYTEAFF. CDR3 in DNA: TGTGCCAGTAGTATACCCGGGTACACTGAAGCTTTCTTT. Based on the CDR3 plus reference TRBV19 and TRBJ1-1, the full variable domain is DGGITQSPKYLFRKEGQNVTLSCEQNLNHDAMYWYRQDPGQGLRLIYYSQIVNDFQKGDIAEGYSVSREKKESFPLTVTSAQKNPTAFYLCASSIPGYTEAFFGQGTRLTVV.

The CDR3 coding sequence is TGTGCCAGCAGTGGGGTAGGCAAAAACATTCAGTACTTC. As protein: CASSGVGKNIQYF. The chain uses TRBV2 and TRBJ2-4, with no clear D. CDR1 is SNHLY and CDR2 is FYNNEI in the germline V gene. This CDR3 is built from 13 residues. With 4 bases removed from V and 3 bases from J, the gap between germline ends came to 7 bases. Variable domain in full (rest from reference TRBV2 and TRBJ2-4): EPEVTQTPSHQVTQMGQEVILRCVPISNHLYFYWYRQILGQKVEFLVSFYNNEISEKSEIFDDQFSVERPDGSNFTLKIRSTKLEDSAMYFCASSGVGKNIQYFGAGTRLSVL.

At least ten counts were recorded for this clone. The rearrangement uses TRBV9 and TRBJ2-1; D is possibly TRBD2 (6 bases). The CDR3 sequence is 15 residues long. V lost 0 bases and J lost 5, with 12 bases in between. CDR1 SGDLS and CDR2 YYNGEE come from the germline V gene. This CDR3 is CASSVGRLANNEQFF. In DNA, the CDR3 is TGTGCCAGCAGCGTAGGTAGGCTAGCGAACAATGAGCAGTTCTTC.

J is TRBJ2-1 and V is TRBV11-3; 7 nucleotides match TRBD2. J was trimmed by 7 bases and V by 5 bases; bases with no gene match: 11. CDR1 is SGHNT and CDR2 is YENEEA in the germline V gene. This CDR3 has 15 amino acids. In DNA, the CDR3 is TGTGCCAGCAGCCCTGGGGGAGCGGGAAGAAATGAGCAGTTCTTC. It specifies CASSPGGAGRNEQFF.

This clone was observed once. This rearrangement joins TRBV18 to TRBJ2-7, with TRBD2 identical over 8 bases. CDR3 length: 16 amino acids. V was pared by 5 bases and J by 5 bases, with 14 bases of the junction left unmatched. The germline CDR1 and CDR2 sequences are KGHSH and LQKENI. The CDR3 loop reads CASSSLWSGSFDEQYF. The CDR3 nucleotides are TGTGCCAGCTCATCCCTGTGGAGCGGGAGCTTCGACGAGCAGTACTTC.

This clone was found a few times. The chain joins TRBV29-1 to TRBJ2-1; D may be TRBD1 (6 bases). Germline lookup yields CDR1 SQVTM and CDR2 ANQGSEA. CDR3 size: 12 residues. V lost 4 bases, J lost 10 bases, and 14 bases lay in between. The CDR3 nucleotides are TGCAGCGTTGGAGGGGGAAAGGGCGAGCAGTTCTTC. It translates to CSVGGGKGEQFF.

The chain couples TRBV7-6 to TRBJ1-3, with D hard to call. V shed 0 bases and J shed 0 bases, with 18 bases lying between them. CDR3 size: 19 residues. The germline gives CDR1 SGHVS, CDR2 FNYEAQ. The CDR3 DNA sequence: TGTGCCAGCAGCTTAGCGATGGTTGGGCGGCTGAGCTCTGGAAACACCATATATTTT. Its translation: CASSLAMVGRLSSGNTIYF. Using reference TRBV7-6 and TRBJ1-3 for the parts outside the CDR3, the full variable domain is GAGVSQSPRYKVTKRGQDVALRCDPISGHVSLYWYRQALGQGPEFLTYFNYEAQQDKSGLPNDRFSAERPEGSISTLTIQRTEQRDSAMYRCASSLAMVGRLSSGNTIYFGEGSWLTVV.

In regard to this clone: This same CDR3 is encoded by further DNA sequences in the sample. This chain links TRBV29-1 with TRBJ1-3; a weak D match, TRBD1 (6 bases). Per germline, CDR1 SQVTM and CDR2 ANQGSEA. The CDR3 has 13 amino acids. V was pared by 6 bases and J by 0 bases, with 9 bases between. For the CDR3, the DNA is TGCAGCGTCGAACAGGGCTCTGGAAACACCATATATTTT. As protein: CSVEQGSGNTIYF.

The genes are TRBV27 and TRBJ2-2, with a tentative D call TRBD2 (6 bases). Trimming removed 3 bases from V and 5 bases from J, with 7 bases in between. The CDR3 consists of 13 residues. Germline CDR1 MNHEY, CDR2 SMNVEV (reference sequence). CDR3 sequence: CASSLGTTGELFF. The CDR3 DNA reads TGTGCCAGCAGTTTGGGGACTACCGGGGAGCTGTTTTTT.

The chain carries TRBV9 and TRBJ2-3; 10 nucleotides agree with TRBD2. Looked up from germline, CDR1 is SGDLS and CDR2 is YYNGEE. The CDR3 totals 15 residues. After removal of 10 bases from V and 2 bases from J, the junction contained 10 bases not matched to a gene. CDR3 coding DNA: TGTGCCGGTCAACTACTAGCGGGGTCCACAGATACGCAGTATTTT. Its translation is CAGQLLAGSTDTQYF.